This T cell receptor (beta chain) was sequenced in a study of blood T cells in healthy people across ages. Study-wide results and limits: While age rose, TCR beta diversity per million T cells dropped in a roughly linear way.

This clonotype was counted a single time. Its antigen is not identified. It was with a sample-barcoded 5' primer and a J-beta primer mix that a second PCR of roughly 6 to 12 cycles was run. The authors tagged each cDNA molecule using a template-switch adaptor with 12 random nucleotides. Each CDR3 protein gets one entry after TCRdb re-called the 5' RACE reads with MiXCR. The sample contains 1.5 million to 2 million distinct CDR3 sequences, roughly 28% of which appear only once. The V segment lost 6 bases and the J segment 4 bases; nucleotides outside the gene matches: 7. This CDR3 comprises 14 residues. The germline gives CDR1 MNHEY, CDR2 SVGAGI. Donor samples were obtained from healthy Caucasian individuals from Russia, aged about 6 to 100.

The chain is built from TRBV6-5 and TRBJ1-2, with TRBD1 matching over 8 bases. This TCR was sampled from a woman aged 25 to 39 in good health. The specimen sequenced was blood. CDR3 sequence (DNA): TGTGCCAGCAGGCTGGACAGGGTAGGCTATGGCTACACCTTC. Translated, it gives CASRLDRVGYGYTF.